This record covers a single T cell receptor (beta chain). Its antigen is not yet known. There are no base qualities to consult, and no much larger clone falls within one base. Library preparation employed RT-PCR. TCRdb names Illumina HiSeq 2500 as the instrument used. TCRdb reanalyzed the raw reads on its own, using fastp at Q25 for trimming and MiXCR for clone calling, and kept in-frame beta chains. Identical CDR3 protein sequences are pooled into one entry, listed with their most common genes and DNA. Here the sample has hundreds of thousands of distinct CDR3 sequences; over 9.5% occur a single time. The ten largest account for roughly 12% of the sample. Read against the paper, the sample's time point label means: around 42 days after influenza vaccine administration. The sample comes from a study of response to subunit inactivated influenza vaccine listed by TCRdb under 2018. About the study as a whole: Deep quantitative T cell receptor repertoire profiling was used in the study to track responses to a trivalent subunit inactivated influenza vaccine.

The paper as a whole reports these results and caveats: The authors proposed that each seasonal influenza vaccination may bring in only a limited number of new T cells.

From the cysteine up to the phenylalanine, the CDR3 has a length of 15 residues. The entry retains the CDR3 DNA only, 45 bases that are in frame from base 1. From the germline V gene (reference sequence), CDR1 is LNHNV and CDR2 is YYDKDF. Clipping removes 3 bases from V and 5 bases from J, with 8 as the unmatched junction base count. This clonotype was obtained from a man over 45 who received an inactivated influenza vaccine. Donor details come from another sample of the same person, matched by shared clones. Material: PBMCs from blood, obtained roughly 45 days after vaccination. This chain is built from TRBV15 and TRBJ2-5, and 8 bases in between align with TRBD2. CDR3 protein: CATSSGSGRLETQYF. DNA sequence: TGTGCCACCAGCAGTGGGAGCGGGAGATTGGAGACCCAGTACTTC. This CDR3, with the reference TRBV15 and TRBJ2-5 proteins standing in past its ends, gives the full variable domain DAMVIQNPRYQVTQFGKPVTLSCSQTLNHNVMYWYQQKSSQAPKLLFHYYDKDFNNEADTPDNFQSRRPNTSFCFLDIRSPGLGDTAMYLCATSSGSGRLETQYFGPGTRLLVL.